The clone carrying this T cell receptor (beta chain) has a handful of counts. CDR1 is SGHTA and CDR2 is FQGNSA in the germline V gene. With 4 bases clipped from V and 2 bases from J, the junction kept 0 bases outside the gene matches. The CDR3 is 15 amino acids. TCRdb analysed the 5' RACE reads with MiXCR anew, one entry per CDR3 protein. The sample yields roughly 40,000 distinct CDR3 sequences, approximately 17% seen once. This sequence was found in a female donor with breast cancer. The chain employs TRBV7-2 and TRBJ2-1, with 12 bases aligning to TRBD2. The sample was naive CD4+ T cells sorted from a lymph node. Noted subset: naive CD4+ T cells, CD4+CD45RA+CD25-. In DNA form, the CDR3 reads TGTGCCAGCAGCTCTAGCGGGAGGGCCTACAATGAGCAGTTCTTC. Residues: CASSSSGRAYNEQFF. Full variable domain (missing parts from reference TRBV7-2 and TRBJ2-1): GAGVSQSPSNKVTEKGKDVELRCDPISGHTALYWYRQSLGQGLEFLIYFQGNSAPDKSGLPSDRFSAERTGGSVSTLTIQRTQQEDSAVYLCASSSSGRAYNEQFFGPGTRLTVL.